The present entry profiles one T cell receptor (beta chain) with its context. This sample was included in a study of blood T cell repertoires in COVID-19. In the authors' methods: Amplified reference gene primers provided the basis for estimating nucleated cell counts. The repertoire was sequenced with immunoSEQ multiplex PCR; TCRdb's copy has only in-frame clones and lacks some. V and J calls plus clone size are reproduced from that table; the DNA served to infer D and trimming. The sample gives just under 250,000 clones, 86% of which show up once; 3% to 3.5% is in the top ten. This CDR3 spans 15 amino acids. Germline V gives CDR1 LGHNT, CDR2 FRNRAP. V lost 6 bases and J lost 2, with 16 bases in between.

The genes are TRBV12-5 and TRBJ1-1; D call uncertain. The sequence derives from a woman aged 25 to 39 who had recovered from COVID-19. Material for sequencing was peripheral blood. CDR3 sequence (DNA): TGTGCTAGTGGCCCAACCGTCGGGGAAAACACTGAAGCTTTCTTT. It encodes CASGPTVGENTEAFF.